The 20 T cell receptor beta chains given below trace back to one sample, sequenced in a study of metastatic and nonmetastatic thyroid tumors. TCRdb re-called the PCR reads with MiXCR. The sample includes 75,000 to 100,000 clones, more than 9.5% of them seen just once. Among the patients, none had received any treatment before thyroid surgery. Sequencing was performed on blood. The receptors originated from a female donor with papillary thyroid cancer or a benign thyroid nodule (not recorded which). Some clones in this sample may be carry-over from other donors' samples.

V is TRBV6-5 and J is TRBJ1-4; D is undetermined. Germline V lookup: CDR1 MNHEY, CDR2 SVGAGI. The CDR3 is 13 residues long. V lost 6 bases, J lost 10 bases, and 15 bases lay in between. This CDR3 reads CASRADSVLKLFF. The CDR3 DNA reads TGTGCCAGCAGAGCGGATTCTGTGTTAAAACTGTTTTTT.

This clone appeared many times. The chain uses TRBV5-4 and TRBJ1-1, with a possible D match to TRBD1 (5 bases). This CDR3 contains 14 residues. Per germline, CDR1 SGHNT and CDR2 YYREEE (reference sequence). Trimming shortened V by 4 bases and J by 5 bases, and 15 bases separated the two germline ends. CDR3 nucleotides: TGTGCCAGCAGCACGCGGGGAGGGGCGACTGAAGCTTTCTTT. It yields the protein CASSTRGGATEAFF.

In regard to this clone: It may be a read error: a sequence one base away is much more abundant. This chain joins TRBV7-9 and TRBJ2-2, with 7 positions matching TRBD1. Germline V gene lookup returns CDR1 SEHNR and CDR2 FQNEAQ (reference sequence). The CDR3 runs 15 residues. Trimming at V came to 3 bases and at J to 3 bases, leaving 4 bases not matched to a gene. The CDR3 is CASSLTGWDTGELFF. In DNA, the CDR3 is TGTGCCAGCAGCTTGACAGGGTGGGACACCGGGGAGCTGTTTTTT.

Within the sample, this clone is medium-sized. The chain links TRBV6-2 or TRBV6-3 to TRBJ2-5, with TRBD2 as a possible D gene (5 bases). The CDR3 spans 14 residues. Trimming removed 0 bases at V and 3 bases at J, with 8 bases between. From germline, CDR1 is MNHEY and CDR2 SVGEGT. CDR3 bases: TGTGCCAGCAGTTACTCGGTCGGGAAAGAGACCCAGTACTTC. Its protein product is CASSYSVGKETQYF.

Ten or more counts support this clone. This chain joins TRBV3-1 and TRBJ2-3; tentatively, D is TRBD2 (6 bases). There are 16 residues in the CDR3. The germline gives CDR1 LGHDT, CDR2 YNNKEL (reference sequence). With 4 bases removed from V and 4 bases from J, the gap between germline ends came to 18 bases. The DNA of the CDR3 is TGTGCCAGCAGCCCAAGAGGTCGGGGGAGCCCAGATACGCAGTATTTT. It codes for CASSPRGRGSPDTQYF.

For this clone: This may come from a read error, since a much larger clone is one base off. The chain links TRBV27 to TRBJ2-5, with 7 bases that match TRBD2. Germline V gene lookup returns CDR1 MNHEY and CDR2 SMNVEV (reference sequence). The CDR3 is 13 amino acids. The trim removed 10 bases at V and 5 bases at J, leaving 10 bases unmatched. The CDR3 region has the DNA TGTGCCATCAAGGGGCTAGCGGCGGAGACCCAGTACTTC. Translating gives CAIKGLAAETQYF.

This clone was detected only once. A much larger clone is a single base away; this may be a read error. In the same sample, other DNA sequences code for this CDR3. This sequence joins TRBV5-1 and TRBJ2-3, with TRBD1 matching over 8 bases. V gave up 3 bases and J gave up 6 bases; unmatched junction bases: 6. This CDR3 region has 14 residues. The V gene's germline CDR1 is SGHRS and CDR2 YFSETQ. CDR3 bases: TGCGCCAGCAGCTCCAGGGGGCCAGGGGATACGCAGTATTTT. Translation: CASSSRGPGDTQYF.

This clone was observed many times. V gene TRBV7-3 combines with J gene TRBJ2-1, with D possibly being TRBD1 or TRBD2 (5 bases each). The germline V gene has CDR1 SGHTA and CDR2 FQGTGA. The CDR3 extends over 15 amino acids. V shed 5 bases and J shed 12 bases, with 23 bases lying between them. CDR3 residues: CASSLSGTLSHWQFF. Written as DNA, the CDR3 is TGTGCCAGCAGCCTATCCGGGACCCTCTCACACTGGCAGTTCTTC.

This clone was picked up a small number of times. A clone one base away is much larger, so this may be a read error. At the DNA level, this CDR3 is encoded by other sequences in the same sample as well. The chain combines TRBV30 with TRBJ2-5, with 10 bases that match TRBD1. The CDR3 is 15 amino acids. In germline, CDR1 is GTSNPN, CDR2 SVGIG (reference sequence). CDR3 bases: TGCGCCTGGGACACCGGGACAGGGGCTCAAGAGACCCAGTACTTC. This gives the protein CAWDTGTGAQETQYF.

This clone was found many times. This rearrangement joins TRBV18 to TRBJ2-3; 7 bases fit TRBD2. Trimming cost V 1 base and J 2 bases; bases outside gene matches: 15. The germline V gene encodes CDR1 KGHSH and CDR2 LQKENI. CDR3 size: 19 residues. DNA of the CDR3: TGTGCCAGCTCACCACTACCAAGAACTCCGGGACTACTCACAGATACGCAGTATTTT. Translating gives CASSPLPRTPGLLTDTQYF.

This clone has ten or more counts. This chain connects TRBV29-1 to TRBJ2-1; 9 bases fit TRBD2. Germline loops: CDR1 SQVTM, CDR2 ANQGSEA. CDR3 length: 14 amino acids. The trim removed 6 bases at V and 6 bases at J, leaving 9 bases unmatched. The CDR3 region is CSVGVAGVFNEQFF. As DNA, the CDR3 is TGCAGCGTGGGGGTAGCGGGGGTTTTCAATGAGCAGTTCTTC.

This clone was seen only a few times. The chain recombines TRBV29-1 with TRBJ2-2; 10 nucleotides line up with TRBD1. The CDR3 contains 13 residues. CDR1 and CDR2 from the germline V gene are SQVTM and ANQGSEA. The trim removed 7 bases at V and 7 bases at J, leaving 6 bases unmatched. CDR3 in amino acids: CSATGGAGGELFF. In DNA, the CDR3 is TGCAGCGCGACAGGGGGCGCCGGCGGGGAGCTGTTTTTT.

About this clone itself: Here the CDR3 omits its conserved ending phenylalanine or tryptophan, so a read error is the likely source. The chain recombines TRBV24-1 with TRBJ2-3; D is undetermined. The CDR3 sequence is 17 residues long. Germline V gives CDR1 KGHDR, CDR2 SFDVKD. The ends were cut back, 6 bases at V and 3 bases at J, with 21 bases in the middle. The DNA for the CDR3 is TGTGCCACCAGTCCCTCCTCTAGGAATAAAGAGACAGATACGCAGTATCTT. Protein product: CATSPSSRNKETDTQYL.

This clone was detected ten times or more. This sequence joins TRBV27 and TRBJ2-2; D is possibly TRBD2 (6 bases). The germline CDR1 and CDR2 sequences are MNHEY and SMNVEV (reference sequence). V lost 2 bases, J lost 4 bases, and 11 bases lay in between. This CDR3 comprises 15 residues. The CDR3 region is CASSLGLASTGELFF. CDR3 coding DNA: TGTGCCAGCAGTTTAGGCCTAGCGAGCACCGGGGAGCTGTTTTTT.

This clone was found many times. The rearrangement joins TRBV7-2 to TRBJ2-4; tentative D call: TRBD2 (6 bases). In germline, CDR1 is SGHTA, CDR2 FQGNSA. The CDR3 is 14 residues long. V gave up 3 bases and J gave up 7 bases, with 13 bases separating them. The CDR3 spells CASSLNAGGNIQYF. For the CDR3, the DNA is TGTGCCAGCAGCTTGAACGCCGGAGGGAACATTCAGTACTTC.

Worth noting for this clone: The junction and the germline gene differ at one end; a read error may be behind it. The chain recombines TRBV20-1 with TRBJ2-1; D uncertain. CDR3 length: 15 amino acids. Germline V gene sequence: CDR1 DFQATT, CDR2 SNEGSKA (reference sequence). The CDR3 is CSASDLESSYNEQSF. The CDR3 DNA is TGCAGTGCTAGTGACCTGGAGAGCTCCTACAATGAGCAGTCCTTC.

With respect to this clone: Since no conserved phenylalanine or tryptophan closes the CDR3, a read error is the likely cause. The chain recombines TRBV10-1 with TRBJ1-5; 7 bases align to TRBD1. V gave up 10 bases and J gave up 6 bases; unmatched junction bases: 18. CDR1 WNHNN and CDR2 SYGVQD come from the germline V gene (reference sequence). The CDR3 is 16 residues long. Here the CDR3 reads CATPGGKYPYSQPQHY. DNA of the CDR3: TGCGCCACTCCAGGGGGAAAATACCCTTACAGTCAGCCCCAGCATTAT.

This clone was detected ten times or more. This sequence joins TRBV7-2 and TRBJ2-7; the D call may be TRBD1 or TRBD2 (5 bases each). Deletions cut 1 base from V and 0 bases from J, with 10 bases between. The germline gives CDR1 SGHTA, CDR2 FQGNSA. This CDR3 is 15 amino acids long. The CDR3 spells CASSLVHGTSYEQYF. The CDR3 DNA sequence: TGTGCCAGCAGCTTAGTTCACGGGACCTCCTACGAGCAGTACTTC. The full variable domain, completed using reference TRBV7-2 and TRBJ2-7, is GAGVSQSPSNKVTEKGKDVELRCDPISGHTALYWYRQSLGQGLEFLIYFQGNSAPDKSGLPSDRFSAERTGGSVSTLTIQRTQQEDSAVYLCASSLVHGTSYEQYFGPGTRLTVT.

This clone showed up many times. The chain carries TRBV20-1 and TRBJ2-3; the D is unclear. The CDR3 is 13 amino acids. The germline V and J ends were trimmed by 0 bases and 0 bases, with 4 bases remaining between them. Per the germline V gene, CDR1 is DFQATT and CDR2 is SNEGSKA (reference sequence). The CDR3 DNA follows: TGCAGTGCTAGAGATTGGAGCACAGATACGCAGTATTTT. It yields the protein CSARDWSTDTQYF.

This clone was seen ten or more times. J is TRBJ2-5 and V is TRBV20-1, with 15 bases lining up with TRBD2. Germline values: CDR1 DFQATT, CDR2 SNEGSKA (reference sequence). Trimming at V came to 4 bases and at J to 5 bases, leaving 14 bases not matched to a gene. This CDR3 is 18 amino acids long. The CDR3 DNA is TGCAGTGCTACCGGACTAGCGGGAGGGCCCCACCTGTGGGAGACCCAGTACTTC. Encoded protein: CSATGLAGGPHLWETQYF.